This T cell receptor (beta chain) emerged from a study of blood T cell repertoires in COVID-19. Background on the study: Italy, Spain and the United States were the sources of the convalescent and acute COVID-19 samples.

Profiled with immunoSEQ multiplex PCR; TCRdb holds only in-frame clones, not every one. This table has around 140,000 clones, approximately 87% appearing once. CDR1 MGHDK and CDR2 SYGVNS come from the germline V gene. The CDR3 loop spans 12 amino acids. Trimming stripped 5 bases from V and 7 bases from J, with 11 bases between. The V and J genes are TRBV25-1 and TRBJ1-2; D possibly corresponds to TRBD1 (5 bases). The specimen was peripheral blood. The receptor's source is a man over 45 who had recovered from COVID-19. As DNA, the CDR3 is TGTGCCAGCAGTAACTCGGGACTTGGCTACACCTTC. It is translated as CASSNSGLGYTF.